The 17 T cell receptor beta chains reported below all come from one sample, sequenced in a study of cytomegalovirus exposure and HLA in healthy donors. 60 Vbeta and 13 Jbeta primers were used in PCR. The table came from immunoSEQ multiplex PCR; TCRdb's copy has only in-frame clones and leaves some out. The sample lists 170,000 or so clones; about three quarters were seen once. Sequencing used PBMCs. All receptors come from a man in his forties in good health and CMV-seronegative.

This clone was counted between two and nine times. The chain is built from TRBV9 and TRBJ1-1, with D possibly TRBD1 on 5 matching bases. The CDR3 has 14 residues. CDR1 and CDR2 from the germline V gene are SGDLS and YYNGEE. V was clipped by 6 bases and J by 3 bases, with 15 bases between them. The CDR3, as DNA: TGTGCCAGCAATCGTCAGGGCGACCACACTGAAGCTTTCTTT. It is translated as CASNRQGDHTEAFF. The entire variable domain, with the rest obtained from reference TRBV9 and TRBJ1-1, is as follows: DSGVTQTPKHLITATGQRVTLRCSPRSGDLSVYWYQQSLDQGLQFLIQYYNGEERAKGNILERFSAQQFPDLHSELNLSSLELGDSALYFCASNRQGDHTEAFFGQGTRLTVV.

The chain couples TRBV30 to TRBJ2-7; TRBD2 agrees at 7 bases. V gave up 3 bases and J gave up 4 bases; unmatched junction bases: 6. Germline CDR1 and CDR2: GTSNPN and SVGIG (reference sequence). The CDR3 loop spans 13 amino acids. The CDR3 bases are TGTGCCTGGAGGCCCCGGGGGGAGTACGAGCAGTACTTC. Amino acid sequence: CAWRPRGEYEQYF.

A remark on this clone: At the DNA level, this CDR3 is encoded by other sequences in the same sample as well. The chain has TRBV18 and TRBJ2-6; 7 nucleotides match TRBD2. Per the germline V gene, CDR1 is KGHSH and CDR2 is LQKENI. The CDR3 contains 17 residues. The V and J ends lost 3 bases and 0 bases, in that order; junction bases with no gene match: 5. CDR3 DNA sequence: TGTGCCAGCTCACCGCGGGCTAGCGGCTCTGGGGCCAACGTCCTGACTTTC. As protein: CASSPRASGSGANVLTF.

The V and J genes are TRBV6-5 and TRBJ1-1, with D perhaps TRBD1 (6 bases). Per the germline V gene, CDR1 is MNHEY and CDR2 is SVGAGI. The germline V and J ends were trimmed by 2 bases and 1 base, with 14 bases remaining between them. This CDR3 contains 16 residues. CDR3 DNA: TGTGCCAGCAGTTACGGTCGGACAGTCAGGAACACTGAAGCTTTCTTT. This translates into CASSYGRTVRNTEAFF.

V usage is TRBV6-1 and J usage is TRBJ1-2; 9 positions match TRBD1. Unmatched junction bases numbered 1, after V lost 3 bases and J lost 5 bases. The CDR3 has 13 residues. CDR1 and CDR2 (germline): MNHNS, SASEGT. The CDR3 loop reads CASSETGGYGYTF. CDR3 nucleotides: TGTGCCAGCAGTGAGACAGGGGGGTATGGCTACACCTTC.

This clone was detected once. The rearrangement joins TRBV4-3 to TRBJ2-7; the match to TRBD2 covers 7 bases. The junction had 11 bases not matched to a gene; V was cut back by 4 bases and J by 5 bases. The CDR3 runs 15 residues. The V gene's germline CDR1 is LGHNA and CDR2 YSLEER. This CDR3 is CASSLSPGRNNEQYF. CDR3 sequence (DNA): TGCGCCAGCAGCCTCTCCCCCGGGAGGAATAACGAGCAGTACTTC.

The CDR3 loop reads CASSLGRGTPSSAEAFF. CDR3 nucleotide sequence: TGTGCCAGCTCCTTGGGGAGGGGAACTCCGTCGAGTGCTGAAGCTTTCTTT. This chain uses TRBV18 with TRBJ1-1; D might be TRBD1 (5 bases). Germline V lookup: CDR1 KGHSH, CDR2 LQKENI. V lost 6 bases and J lost 6, with 26 bases in between. CDR3 length equals 17 residues.

The chain joins TRBV15 to TRBJ1-2; 7 bases agree with TRBD1. The V gene's germline CDR1 is LNHNV and CDR2 YYDKDF (reference sequence). V shed 4 bases, J shed 7 bases, and the junction held 9 bases outside the gene matches. This CDR3 contains 14 residues. Here the CDR3 reads CATSTHRGISGYTF. In DNA form, the CDR3 reads TGTGCCACCAGCACCCACAGGGGAATCTCTGGCTACACCTTC. Filled out from reference TRBV15 and TRBJ1-2, the complete variable domain reads DAMVIQNPRYQVTQFGKPVTLSCSQTLNHNVMYWYQQKSSQAPKLLFHYYDKDFNNEADTPDNFQSRRPNTSFCFLDIRSPGLGDTAMYLCATSTHRGISGYTFGSGTRLTVV.

J is TRBJ2-7 and V is TRBV5-1, with 8 bases matching TRBD1. CDR3 size: 15 residues. Germline CDR1 reads SGHRS; CDR2 reads YFSETQ. V was pared by 4 bases and J by 0 bases, with 6 bases of the junction left unmatched. CDR3 bases: TGCGCCAGCAGCGCGCCGGGACAGGCCTCCTACGAGCAGTACTTC. It codes for CASSAPGQASYEQYF.

This clone turned up a few times. The chain couples TRBV30 to TRBJ2-7, with 8 bases identical to TRBD2. Germline V gives CDR1 GTSNPN, CDR2 SVGIG (reference sequence). The CDR3 length is 15 residues. Trimming took 1 base from V and 0 from J; bases not matched to a gene: 5. CDR3 nucleotides: TGTGCCTGGAGTGCGGATCTAGCGGGCTCCTACGAGCAGTACTTC. Translation: CAWSADLAGSYEQYF.

This clone was counted only a few times. The chain uses TRBV29-1 and TRBJ2-1; tentatively, D is TRBD2 (6 bases). Trimming removed 7 bases at V and 0 bases at J, with 22 bases between. This CDR3 region has 17 residues. CDR1 SQVTM and CDR2 ANQGSEA come from the germline V gene. The CDR3 coding sequence is TGCAGCGGACGCGGCCTCCTGGGGAGGAACTCCTACAATGAGCAGTTCTTC. It yields the protein CSGRGLLGRNSYNEQFF.

The sample holds a few counts of this clone. A read error may account for a junction end that differs from germline. The chain employs TRBV7-9 and TRBJ1-2; 8 bases are shared with TRBD1. Germline assignment: CDR1 SEHNR and CDR2 FQNEAQ (reference sequence). The CDR3 consists of 17 residues. CDR3 nucleotides: TGTTCCAGCAGCTTAACAGTCGGGACAGGAAAACCTCAGGGCTACACCTTC. As protein: CSSSLTVGTGKPQGYTF.

This rearrangement joins TRBV5-1 to TRBJ2-7; TRBD2 aligns across 7 bases. Germline V CDR1 and CDR2: SGHRS, YFSETQ. V trimming: 0 bases; J trimming: 3 bases; junction bases outside the gene matches: 9. There are 16 residues in the CDR3. The DNA of the CDR3 is TGCGCCAGCAGCTTGGAGGGATCTAGCGGAAACTACGAGCAGTACTTC. Translated: CASSLEGSSGNYEQYF.

The chain links TRBV6-5 to TRBJ2-1, with D uncertain. The ends were cut back, 6 bases at V and 4 bases at J, with 10 bases in the middle. Germline assignment: CDR1 MNHEY and CDR2 SVGAGI. CDR3 size: 13 residues. CDR3 amino acids: CASSRSTYNEQFF. CDR3 nucleotide sequence: TGTGCCAGCAGCCGAAGTACTTACAATGAGCAGTTCTTC.

The chain employs TRBV6-5 and TRBJ1-5, with a possible D match to TRBD1 (5 bases). The CDR3 runs to 15 residues. Germline loops: CDR1 MNHEY, CDR2 SVGAGI. Trimming stripped 8 bases from V and 0 bases from J, with 14 bases between. CDR3 sequence (DNA): TGTGCCAGCCGCTTAGCAAGGGGTAGCAATCAGCCCCAGCATTTT. Translation: CASRLARGSNQPQHF.

A single count supports this clone. The rearrangement joins TRBV7-2 to TRBJ2-1, with D perhaps matching TRBD2 (6 bases). The germline gives CDR1 SGHTA, CDR2 FQGNSA. Trimming took off 2 bases at V and 0 bases at J, with 8 bases between the two ends. The CDR3 contains 15 residues. The CDR3 DNA reads TGTGCCAGCAGCTTACCCGGGAGCTCCTACAATGAGCAGTTCTTC. This codes for CASSLPGSSYNEQFF.

This chain connects TRBV9 to TRBJ2-2; 9 bases fit TRBD1. The CDR3 spans 18 residues. Germline trimming cut 4 bases from V and 5 bases from J; bases unmatched to any gene: 15. Germline CDR1 is SGDLS and CDR2 is YYNGEE. CDR3 sequence: CASSNPGQGMGITGELFF. The CDR3 DNA reads as TGTGCCAGCAGCAACCCGGGACAGGGTATGGGAATTACCGGGGAGCTGTTTTTT.